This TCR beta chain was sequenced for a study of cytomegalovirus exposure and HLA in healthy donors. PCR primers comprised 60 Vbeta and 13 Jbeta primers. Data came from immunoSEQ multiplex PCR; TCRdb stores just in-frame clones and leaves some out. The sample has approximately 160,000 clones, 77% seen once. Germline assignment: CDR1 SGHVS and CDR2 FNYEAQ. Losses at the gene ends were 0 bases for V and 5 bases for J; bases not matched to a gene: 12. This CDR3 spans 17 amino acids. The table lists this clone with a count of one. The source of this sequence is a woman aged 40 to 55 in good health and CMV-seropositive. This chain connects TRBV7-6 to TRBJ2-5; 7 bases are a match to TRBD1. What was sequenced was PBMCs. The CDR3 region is CASSLAIRQGRKETQYF. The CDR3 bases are TGTGCCAGCAGCTTAGCGATAAGACAGGGAAGGAAGGAGACCCAGTACTTC.